Sequencing of this T cell receptor (beta chain) was carried out in a study of T cell responses to AZD1222 COVID-19 vaccine. The study's findings and limits: A mostly white British donor set with more females was recruited, and clonal diversity was possibly underestimated. Nearly half of spike-specific TCRs reportedly target unmutated variant regions. At 160-218 and 743-854, vaccine-associated CD4 TCRs were dominant, and they spanned spike.

Profiled with immunoSEQ multiplex PCR; TCRdb holds only in-frame clones, not every one. The sample yields some 110,000 clones, approximately 90% seen once. CDR1 and CDR2 from the germline V gene are SGHDN and FVKESK. This CDR3 contains 12 residues. Trimming cost V 0 bases and J 9 bases, with 8 bases left between them. Note on this clone: Its specificity is not known.

The TCR comes from an adult who received the AZD1222 COVID-19 vaccine. This rearrangement joins TRBV14 to TRBJ1-2; D unclear. The material sequenced was peripheral blood, taken 28 days after the second AZD1222 dose. The CDR3 region is CASSQDRLRYTF. The CDR3 bases are TGTGCCAGCAGCCAAGATAGACTCCGCTACACCTTC.